The clone carrying this T cell receptor (beta chain) was counted many times. Arm-PCR of CDR3 regions with iRepertoire HTBI primers generated TCR beta libraries. In TCRdb, the multiplex PCR reads were re-called with MiXCR into one record per CDR3 protein. This table has about 520,000 distinct CDR3 sequences, around 12% appearing once. The time point is: newly diagnosed GD, antithyroid drugs for less than 3 months. From PBMCs, RNA was extracted and then used to make the TCR library. The sample belongs to a study of regulatory T cells in long-lasting Graves disease. The CDR3 has 14 amino acids. V lost 6 bases to trimming and J lost 3 bases, with 15 bases between them. CDR1 MNHEY and CDR2 SVGEGT come from the germline V gene. A further study also used this sample, focusing on T cells in Graves' hyperthyroidism and ophthalmopathy.

The chain uses TRBV6-2 or TRBV6-3 and TRBJ2-7; D possibly corresponds to TRBD1 (5 bases). The source material was peripheral blood mononuclear cells (PBMCs), sampled at new diagnosis, from a patient treated with antithyroid drugs. The source is a woman in her twenties or thirties with Graves disease. The CDR3 is CASSPGVGDYEQYF. CDR3 DNA: TGTGCCAGCAGCCCTGGGGTAGGGGACTACGAGCAGTACTTC.